A single TCR beta chain is shown here with its context. V was trimmed by 6 bases and J by 4 bases, leaving 13 bases between them. CDR3 length equals 14 residues. The germline gives CDR1 SGHNT, CDR2 YYREEE (reference sequence). This sample was included in a study of patients and donors after allogeneic stem cell transplantation. MiXCR, applied by TCRdb to the RT-PCR reads, yields one record per CDR3 protein. This table has some 880,000 distinct CDR3 sequences, more than 15% appearing once. Sequencing input: blood, either unsorted or a sorted T cell fraction (not recorded which). The receptor was isolated from a human donor who was either an allogeneic HSCT recipient or a stem cell or donor lymphocyte infusion donor (not recorded which). It is not recorded whose cells these are; they may come from a transplant donor. The chain recombines TRBV5-4 with TRBJ2-2; D possibly uses TRBD1 or TRBD2 (5 bases each). The CDR3 here is CASTPSGPTGELFF. The CDR3 DNA is TGTGCCAGCACCCCGTCGGGGCCCACCGGGGAGCTGTTTTTT.